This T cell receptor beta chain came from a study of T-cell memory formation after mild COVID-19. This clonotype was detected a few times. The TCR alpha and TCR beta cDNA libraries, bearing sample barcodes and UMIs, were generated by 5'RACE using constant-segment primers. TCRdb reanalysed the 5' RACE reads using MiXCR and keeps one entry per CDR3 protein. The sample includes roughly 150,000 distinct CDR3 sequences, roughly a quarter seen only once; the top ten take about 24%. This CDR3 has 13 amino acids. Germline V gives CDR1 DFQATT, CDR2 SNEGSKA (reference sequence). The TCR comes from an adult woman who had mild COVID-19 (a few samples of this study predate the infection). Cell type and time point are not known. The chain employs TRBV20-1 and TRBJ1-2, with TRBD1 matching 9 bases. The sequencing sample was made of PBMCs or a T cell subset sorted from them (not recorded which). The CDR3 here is CTADTGTGYGYTF. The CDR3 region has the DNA TGCACTGCCGATACCGGGACAGGGTATGGCTACACCTTC.